The present entry profiles one T cell receptor beta chain with its context. The antigen this receptor binds is unknown. Base qualities are missing; no much larger clone stands one base away. Enrolling through a virtual design, the prospective study's participants ranged in age from roughly 18 to 89 years and lived across 20 to 25 United States geographic areas. To assign participants to cohorts, the prospective study relied on clinical history that participants themselves reported in a screening survey and a study questionnaire. For ImmuneRACE Cohort 3, a participant was defined as recovered based on two consecutive negative NP/OP PCR tests, clearance by a healthcare professional, or resolution of symptoms. Each participant in the prospective study had whole blood, serum and a nasopharyngeal or oropharyngeal swab collected by mobile phlebotomists. Participants in the prospective study had the option to provide additional blood draws and questionnaires over a 2-month period. Before DNA extraction, blood samples from the prospective study were shipped at room temperature or frozen.

The immunoSEQ Assay, a bias-controlled multiplex PCR, was used to amplify TCRbeta CDR3 regions from genomic DNA. The original methods were these. The number of nucleated cells in each sample was estimated by amplification of reference gene primers within the assay. Sequence reads were collapsed and filtered to measure the absolute abundance of every unique TCRbeta CDR3 rearrangement. For each sample, productive Simpson clonality was calculated as the square root of Simpson's diversity index over productive rearrangements. TCRdb stores this immuneACCESS table with in-frame sequences only. Part of the clones is absent; in the studies checked, under half of the shortfall reflects unresolved V genes, and no reason is known for the rest. D and trimming come from the DNA, and the V and J calls and clone size come from that table. In this sample the table shows 200,000 to 250,000 clones, 84% of which occur a single time. The biggest ten clones account for about 7% of the sample.

These data belong to a study of blood T cell repertoires in COVID-19 (dated by TCRdb to about 2020). Context from the whole study: Collaborator samples came from the United States, Italy and Spain and covered acute and convalescent phases of COVID-19. The prospective study material was composed of cDNA or gDNA derived from T cells, B-cell-depleted T cells, or PBMCs. Subjects who had been exposed to COVID-19, were actively infected with it, or had recovered from it provided the deeply sampled blood TCRbeta repertoires that made up the dataset. A freely available public database, intended as a resource for researchers studying the immune response to SARS-CoV-2, is where the repertoires were released. Samples came from the ongoing ImmuneRACE study (first 160 participants) plus 1,254 subjects from 6 global collaborators. Sample metadata almost always included a de-identified subject ID, COVID-19 status, age in years and sex. Where available, HLA class I and class II types were obtained from metadata supplied by the sample provider rather than from assay-based typing. Results and caveats for the whole study, not just this receptor: How much clinical and demographic metadata was included differed by source and by participant, and the metadata was provided uncurated.

Trimming takes 3 bases off V and 3 bases off J; junction bases not matched to a gene: 3. The CDR3 runs 16 residues from the cysteine to the phenylalanine. Here the CDR3 DNA is all that survives: 48 bases in frame from base 1. The germline V gene (reference sequence) supplies CDR1 LNHDA and CDR2 SQIVND. The sample taken for sequencing was PBMCs or T cells enriched from blood (not recorded which). The V and J segments used are TRBV19 and TRBJ2-3, with TRBD2 matching 13 junction bases. This TCR was recovered from a middle-aged woman who had recovered from COVID-19. The CDR3 in this case is CASSMTSGRFTDTQYF. The bases read TGTGCCAGTAGTATGACTAGCGGGAGGTTTACAGATACGCAGTATTTT.